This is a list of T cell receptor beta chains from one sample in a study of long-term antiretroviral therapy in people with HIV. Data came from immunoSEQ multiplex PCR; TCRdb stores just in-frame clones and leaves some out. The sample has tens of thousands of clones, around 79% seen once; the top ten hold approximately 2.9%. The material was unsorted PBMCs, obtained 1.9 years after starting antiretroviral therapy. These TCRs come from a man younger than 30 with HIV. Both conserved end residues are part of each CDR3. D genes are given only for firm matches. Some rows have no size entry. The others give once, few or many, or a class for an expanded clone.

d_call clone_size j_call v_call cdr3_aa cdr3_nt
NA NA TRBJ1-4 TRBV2 CASRGGGGVGEKLFF TGTGCCAGCAGAGGTGGGGGGGGCGTAGGTGAAAAACTGTTTTTT
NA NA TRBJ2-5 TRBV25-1 CASSPRWVRGVPQETQYF TGTGCCAGCAGTCCCCGGTGGGTGCGGGGAGTACCTCAAGAGACCCAGTACTTC
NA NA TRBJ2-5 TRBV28 CASTRDQETQYF TGTGCCTCCACCCGGGACCAAGAGACCCAGTACTTC
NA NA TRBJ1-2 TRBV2 CASTGTDYGYTF TGTGCCAGCACCGGGACGGACTATGGCTACACCTTC
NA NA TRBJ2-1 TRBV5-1 CASSLDGFTYNEQFF TGCGCCAGCAGCTTGGATGGCTTTACCTACAATGAGCAGTTCTTC
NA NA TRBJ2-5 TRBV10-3 CAISFSGVNQETQYF TGTGCCATCAGTTTTAGTGGGGTAAACCAAGAGACCCAGTACTTC
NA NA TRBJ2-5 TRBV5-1 CASSLGGAPGETQYF TGCGCCAGCAGCTTGGGAGGGGCCCCAGGAGAGACCCAGTACTTC
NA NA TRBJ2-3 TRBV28 CASLGAVGKRTDTQYF TGTGCCAGCCTGGGGGCGGTGGGAAAGCGGACAGATACGCAGTATTTT
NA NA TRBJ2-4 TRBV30 CAWNVEKNIQYF TGTGCCTGGAACGTGGAGAAAAACATTCAGTACTTC
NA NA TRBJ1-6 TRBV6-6 CASSFTPDGTGSPLHF TGTGCCAGCAGTTTCACCCCGGACGGTACGGGGTCACCCCTCCACTTT
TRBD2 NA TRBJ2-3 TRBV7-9 CASSARLAGGPTDTQYF TGTGCCAGCAGCGCTAGACTAGCGGGGGGGCCGACAGATACGCAGTATTTT
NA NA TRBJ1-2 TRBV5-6 CASSPRRGRGYTF TGTGCCAGCAGCCCCCGTCGGGGTCGGGGCTACACCTTC
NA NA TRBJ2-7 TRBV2 CASSLLAEQYF TGTGCCAGCAGTTTACTAGCCGAGCAGTACTTC
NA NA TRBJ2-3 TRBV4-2 CASSQYDGGITTDTQYF TGTGCCAGCAGCCAGTATGACGGGGGTATTACGACAGATACGCAGTATTTT
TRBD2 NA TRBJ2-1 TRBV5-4 CASSLGLSSGGQEYNEQFF TGTGCCAGCAGCTTAGGTCTTTCGAGCGGGGGTCAGGAATACAATGAGCAGTTCTTC
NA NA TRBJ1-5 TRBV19 CASRTRVSNQPQHF TGTGCCAGTAGAACACGGGTGAGCAATCAGCCCCAGCATTTT
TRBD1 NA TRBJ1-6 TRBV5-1 CASSGTGDSPPLHF TGCGCCAGCAGCGGGACAGGGGATAGTCCACCCCTCCACTTT
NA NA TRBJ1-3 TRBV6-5 CASSYSTGSGNTIYF TGTGCCAGCAGTTACTCCACAGGGTCTGGAAACACCATATATTTT
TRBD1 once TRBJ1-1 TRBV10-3 CAISGTGGTGSVGTEAFF TGTGCCATCAGTGGGACAGGGGGTACGGGGTCGGTGGGCACTGAAGCTTTCTTT
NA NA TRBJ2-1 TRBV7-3 CASSSQGNNEQFF TGTGCCAGCAGCTCTCAAGGTAACAATGAGCAGTTCTTC
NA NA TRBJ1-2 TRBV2 CASSDHGADYGYTF TGTGCCAGCAGTGATCATGGGGCGGACTATGGCTACACCTTC
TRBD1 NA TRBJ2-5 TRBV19 CASSSGTGQETQYF TGTGCCAGTAGTTCCGGGACAGGTCAAGAGACCCAGTACTTC
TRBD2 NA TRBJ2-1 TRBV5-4 CASSTGTSGGAWEQFF TGTGCCAGCAGCACCGGGACTAGCGGGGGGGCGTGGGAGCAGTTCTTC
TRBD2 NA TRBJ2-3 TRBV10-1 CASSESSGGNIFPDTQYF TGCGCCAGCAGTGAAAGTAGCGGGGGAAACATTTTCCCAGATACGCAGTATTTT
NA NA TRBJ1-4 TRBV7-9 CASSWTPSNEKLFF TGTGCCAGCAGCTGGACACCGTCTAATGAAAAACTGTTTTTT
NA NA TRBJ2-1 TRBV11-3 CASTPSRRSYNEQFF TGTGCCAGCACCCCCTCCCGGCGCTCCTACAATGAGCAGTTCTTC
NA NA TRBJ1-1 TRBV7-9 CASSLGSPAVAEAFF TGTGCCAGCAGCTTAGGCTCACCGGCGGTCGCTGAAGCTTTCTTT
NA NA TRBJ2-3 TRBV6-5 CASTERNTDTQYF TGTGCCAGCACGGAGCGCAACACAGATACGCAGTATTTT
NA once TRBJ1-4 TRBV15 CATSRVVRGYLEKLFF TGTGCCACCAGCAGAGTGGTTCGGGGGTATCTGGAAAAACTGTTTTTT
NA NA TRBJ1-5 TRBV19 CASSIVPGAGGQPQHF TGTGCCAGTAGTATAGTCCCAGGGGCAGGAGGACAGCCCCAGCATTTT
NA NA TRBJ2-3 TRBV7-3 CASSLDSGTDTQYF TGTGCCAGCAGCCTTGACAGCGGTACAGATACGCAGTATTTT
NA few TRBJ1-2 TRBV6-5 CASSYTGTGNYGYTF TGTGCCAGCAGTTACACAGGGACCGGGAACTATGGCTACACCTTC
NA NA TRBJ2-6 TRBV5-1 CASSLSISGANVLTF TGCGCCAGCAGCTTATCCATCTCTGGGGCCAACGTCCTGACTTTC
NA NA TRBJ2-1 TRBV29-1 CSVVGLLSRSYNEQFF TGCAGCGTTGTAGGCCTCTTATCTAGGTCCTACAATGAGCAGTTCTTC
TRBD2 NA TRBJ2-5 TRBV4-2 CASSQDTSGGAETQYF TGTGCCAGCAGCCAAGATACTAGCGGGGGGGCAGAGACCCAGTACTTC
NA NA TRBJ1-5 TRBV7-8 CASRLRFDQPQHF TGTGCCAGCAGATTACGTTTCGATCAGCCCCAGCATTTT
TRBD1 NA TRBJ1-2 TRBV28 CASSFMSGGNSYGYTF TGTGCCAGCAGTTTCATGTCAGGGGGCAATAGCTATGGCTACACCTTC
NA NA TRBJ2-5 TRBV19 CASSRQEETQYF TGTGCCAGTAGTCGACAGGAAGAGACCCAGTACTTC
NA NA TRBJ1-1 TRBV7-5 CASSFRVNTEAFF TGTGCCAGCAGCTTTAGGGTGAACACTGAAGCTTTCTTT
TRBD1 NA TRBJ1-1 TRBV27 CASSPRGPNTEAFF TGTGCCAGCAGTCCGAGGGGGCCGAACACTGAAGCTTTCTTT
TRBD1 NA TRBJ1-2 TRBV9 CASSVGTGWGYTF TGTGCCAGCAGCGTAGGGACAGGCTGGGGCTACACCTTC
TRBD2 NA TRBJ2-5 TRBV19 CASSMKVASGGLETQYF TGTGCCAGTAGTATGAAAGTGGCGAGCGGGGGGCTGGAGACCCAGTACTTC
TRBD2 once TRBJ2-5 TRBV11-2 CASSLGLASGRQETQYF TGTGCCAGCAGCTTAGGTTTGGCTAGCGGGCGTCAAGAGACCCAGTACTTC
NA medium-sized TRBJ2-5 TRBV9 CASSRNDLGGTQYF TGTGCCAGCAGCAGAAATGACCTGGGTGGGACCCAGTACTTC
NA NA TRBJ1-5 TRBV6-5 CASSRIYSNQPQHF TGTGCCAGCAGCCGGATTTATAGCAATCAGCCCCAGCATTTT
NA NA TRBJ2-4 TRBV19 CASSITEVNIQYF TGTGCCAGTAGTATAACAGAGGTGAACATTCAGTACTTC
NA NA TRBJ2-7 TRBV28 CASSVGYEQYF TGTGCCAGCTCGGTGGGGTACGAGCAGTACTTC
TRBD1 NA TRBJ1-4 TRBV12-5 CASGLRGRGCEKLFF TGTGCTAGTGGTCTCAGGGGGCGGGGGTGTGAAAAACTGTTTTTT
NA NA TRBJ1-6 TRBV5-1 CASRSLAGTGYNSPLHF TGCGCCAGCAGGTCCCTGGCGGGGACCGGGTATAATTCACCCCTCCACTTT
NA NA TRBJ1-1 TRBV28 CASRPSARWNTEAFF TGTGCCAGCAGGCCATCTGCCAGATGGAACACTGAAGCTTTCTTT
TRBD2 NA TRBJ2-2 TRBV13 CASSLRGLAGGYTGELFF TGTGCCAGCAGCTTAAGGGGACTAGCGGGGGGGTACACCGGGGAGCTGTTTTTT